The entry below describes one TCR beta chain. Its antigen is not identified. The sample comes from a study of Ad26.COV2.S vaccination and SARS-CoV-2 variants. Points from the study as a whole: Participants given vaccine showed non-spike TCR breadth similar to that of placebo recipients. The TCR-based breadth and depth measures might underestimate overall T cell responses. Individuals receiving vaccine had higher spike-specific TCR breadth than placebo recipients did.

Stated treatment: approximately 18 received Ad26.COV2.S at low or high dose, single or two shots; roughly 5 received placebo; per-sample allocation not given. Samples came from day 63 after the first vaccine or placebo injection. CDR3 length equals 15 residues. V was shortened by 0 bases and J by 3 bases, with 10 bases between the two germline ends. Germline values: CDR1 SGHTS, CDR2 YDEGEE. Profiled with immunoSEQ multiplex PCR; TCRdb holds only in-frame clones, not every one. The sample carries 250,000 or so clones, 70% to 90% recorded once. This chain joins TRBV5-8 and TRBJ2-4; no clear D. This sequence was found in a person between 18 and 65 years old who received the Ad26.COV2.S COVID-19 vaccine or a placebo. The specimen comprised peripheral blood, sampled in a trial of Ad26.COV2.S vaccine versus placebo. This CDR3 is CASSLAWALKNIQYF. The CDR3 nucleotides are TGTGCCAGCAGCTTGGCCTGGGCTCTCAAAAACATTCAGTACTTC.